This record covers a single T cell receptor (beta chain). This clonotype was found once. Its antigen is not yet known. Base quality data are lacking; no much larger clone is found one base away. Library preparation employed PCR. Instrument on record: Illumina HiSeq 2500. To reduce PCR and sequencing biases, unique molecular identifiers were incorporated into the TCR beta cDNA libraries. Some 500,000 cDNA molecules were obtained per 1 to 10 million input T cells, so each molecule approximated one T cell. The same protocol used for the earlier healthy control dataset was applied to prepare and sequence the patient libraries. Samples belonging to the same batch were prepared together, multiplexed and sequenced on a shared HiSeq lane. Per the original workflow: MIGEC was used to process the raw barcoded reads, and molecular identifier groups with only a single read were discarded before consensus assembly and CDR3 extraction. Clonotype tables were post-analysed with VDJtools, and diversity was normalized by down-sampling all datasets to the smallest sample size. In repertoire overlap clustering, CDR3 amino acid sequences, but not nucleotide sequences, were matched to correct batch-related cross-sample contamination. The public reads were run again by TCRdb, first through fastp at Q25 and then through MiXCR, and only productive beta chains were kept. Rows are unified per CDR3 protein, each entry keeping the most common DNA and genes. The V and J calls shown here were made by TCRdb, not taken from the authors' results. In all, the sample holds hundreds of thousands of distinct CDR3 sequences, and under 70% of those were seen once. Together, the top ten hold 4.6% of the sample.

The junction shows trimming of 3 bases on V and 2 bases on J, and the gene matches do not reach 4 bases of it. The CDR3 holds 17 amino acids from the cysteine to the phenylalanine. The read is trimmed to its CDR3 DNA, 51 bases read in frame from base 1. The source of the sample is a study of post-analysis software for immune sequencing data (dated by TCRdb to about 2015). About the full investigation: Disease courses on record covered relapsing-remitting, secondary progressive and progressive-relapsing multiple sclerosis, though some patients had no subtype annotation. A subset of samples was prepared in parallel using single-end sample barcoding, then pooled and co-amplified after Illumina adapter ligation. The multiple sclerosis patient repertoires were compared with about a dozen previously published healthy control repertoires from donors aged about 6 to 26 years. The paper as a whole reports these results and caveats: Normalized Chao1 diversity was significantly lower in multiple sclerosis patients than controls, suggesting substantial peripheral T-cell clonal expansion. Patients showed significantly higher frequencies than controls for roughly 5 TRBV segments, among them TRBV5-6, TRBV5-1 and TRBV20-1. The control group was slightly older than the multiple sclerosis patient group. Direct clustering with F measure revealed strong co-clustering of samples prepared in the same batch, which led to a batch-effect correction.

TCR beta repertoires were profiled from peripheral blood of 13 young patients with multiple sclerosis to demonstrate the VDJtools post-analysis software. Multiple sclerosis patients were children and adolescents aged 6 to 15 years. Sequencing input: blood. This clonotype was obtained from a girl aged 10 to 17 with multiple sclerosis. The rearrangement joined TRBV12-3 or TRBV12-4 to TRBJ2-6; the junction holds 10 bases that match TRBD2. The sequenced DNA: TGTGCCAGCAGTTTTCCGCTAGCGGGAGCTGGGGCCAACGTCCTGACTTTC. This translates into CASSFPLAGAGANVLTF.